This TCR delta chain was sequenced for a study of gamma-delta T cells after stem cell transplantation (dated by TCRdb to 2016 to 2017). Taking its sample share into account, this clone is medium-sized (0.01 to 0.1%). What antigen it recognizes has not been identified. No base-level quality is on record; no much larger clone is a single base apart. Library method: RT-PCR. TCRdb lists the instrument as Illumina MiSeq. TCRdb called clones anew from the public reads via CATT; matching DNA rows were later pooled. This sample comprises 2,500 to 3,000 delta-chain clones, about 33% of them detected only once. Approximately 23% of the sample is taken by the ten largest. The germline V gene sets CDR1 to NSMFDY and CDR2 to ISSIKDK. The CDR3 goes from the cysteine to the phenylalanine over 18 residues. Kept here is only the CDR3 DNA, which spans 54 bases and is read in frame from base 1. The junction carries 14 bases between V and J, which are trimmed by 0 bases and 1 base respectively.

This TCR was sampled from a human donor. It is not recorded whose cells these are; they may come from a transplant donor. Sequenced material: gamma-delta T cells. This receptor chain uses TRAV29/DV5 and TRDJ3; possibly the D gene is TRDD3, per 6 matching bases. This receptor carries the CDR3 CAASAEGYGSWDTRQMFF. The DNA reads TGTGCAGCAAGCGCGGAGGGATATGGGTCCTGGGACACCCGACAGATGTTTTTC.